These 18 T cell receptor beta chains originate from one sample sequenced in a study of T-cell reconstitution after alpha-beta-depleted transplantation in children. Unique molecular identifiers were built into the TCRbeta library. TCRdb ran MiXCR on the PCR reads and lists one entry per CDR3 protein. The table records about 580,000 distinct CDR3 sequences, roughly 30% of them present only once. The sequences come from PBMCs, collected before TCRalphabeta/CD19-depleted stem cell transplant. The receptor set was obtained from a boy in the first two years of life with Wiskott-Aldrich syndrome, due to receive a stem cell transplant.

The rearrangement links TRBV20-1 to TRBJ2-3; 9 bases align to TRBD2. The CDR3 consists of 15 residues. V dropped 4 bases and J dropped 5; count of bases not matched to a gene: 10. Per the germline V gene, CDR1 is DFQATT and CDR2 is SNEGSKA (reference sequence). The CDR3 here is CSANSGGQWGDTQYF. The CDR3 DNA follows: TGCAGTGCTAACAGCGGGGGGCAGTGGGGAGATACGCAGTATTTT.

This chain joins TRBV5-1 and TRBJ2-1; D gene uncertain. V lost 3 bases, J lost 7 bases, and 11 bases lay in between. Germline CDR1 SGHRS, CDR2 YFSETQ. This CDR3 is 13 amino acids long. The CDR3 region has the DNA TGCGCCAGCAGCTCCTTGCGTGAAAATGAGCAGTTCTTC. Translated: CASSSLRENEQFF.

The genes are TRBV5-1 and TRBJ2-1; D uncertain. Germline CDR1 and CDR2: SGHRS and YFSETQ. The CDR3 length is 13 residues. Trimming took 3 bases from V and 6 from J, leaving 10 bases between them. The CDR3 sequence is CASSWGLSNEQFF. The CDR3 DNA reads TGCGCCAGCAGCTGGGGATTGTCCAATGAGCAGTTCTTC.

The chain uses TRBV5-4 and TRBJ2-3; no definite D call. The CDR3 has 13 amino acids. The germline V and J ends were trimmed by 5 bases and 1 base, with 8 bases remaining between them. Per the germline V gene, CDR1 is SGHNT and CDR2 is YYREEE (reference sequence). Here the CDR3 DNA reads TGTGCCAGCAGACCCGATGGCACAGATACGCAGTATTTT. Translating gives CASRPDGTDTQYF.

This clonotype was observed a few times. The chain employs TRBV6-1 and TRBJ1-2, with 8 bases that match TRBD1. V shed 5 bases and J 9 bases; nucleotides not matched to a gene: 11. The CDR3 has 14 residues. Germline V gene sequence: CDR1 MNHNS, CDR2 SASEGT. The CDR3 nucleotides read TGTGCCAGCAGTAGAACGACAGGGGATGCTCGCTACACCTTC. Protein sequence: CASSRTTGDARYTF.

This clonotype came up a few times. The chain is built from TRBV29-1 and TRBJ1-1, with D unresolved. Trimming stripped 6 bases from V and 1 base from J, with 9 bases between. The V gene's germline CDR1 is SQVTM and CDR2 ANQGSEA. The CDR3 contains 12 residues. The CDR3 spells CSVGKTNTEAFF. CDR3 coding DNA: TGCAGCGTCGGTAAGACGAACACTGAAGCTTTCTTT.

This clonotype turned up a few times. The chain combines TRBV10-2 with TRBJ2-4; 10 nucleotides align to TRBD2. The CDR3 is 15 amino acids. The V gene end was trimmed by 6 bases and the J gene end by 5 bases; junction bases not matched to a gene: 7. Germline-derived CDR1 and CDR2 are WSHSY and SAAADI. CDR3 sequence (DNA): TGCGCCAGCAGACTCCCCCTAGCGGGAGAAAACATTCAGTACTTC. It translates to CASRLPLAGENIQYF.

The gene calls are TRBV19 and TRBJ2-7; 7 bases line up with TRBD1. CDR1 is LNHDA and CDR2 is SQIVND in the germline V gene (reference sequence). Unmatched junction bases numbered 10, after V lost 3 bases and J lost 2 bases. This CDR3 region has 16 residues. DNA for the CDR3: TGTGCCAGTAGTATTTTTGGGGGACAGAACGCCTACGAGCAGTACTTC. Protein sequence: CASSIFGGQNAYEQYF.

This clonotype came up a few times. CDR3 amino acids: CASSLASGTGTLTEQYF. CDR3 nucleotide sequence: TGCGCCAGCAGCTTGGCCAGCGGGACAGGGACCTTAACGGAGCAGTACTTC. The rearrangement links TRBV5-1 to TRBJ2-7, with TRBD1 identical over 9 bases. Losses at the gene ends were 0 bases for V and 7 bases for J; bases not matched to a gene: 14. This CDR3 region has 17 residues. CDR1 is SGHRS, CDR2 YFSETQ, per germline.

This clonotype turned up a few times. This chain joins TRBV7-2 and TRBJ1-5, with D uncertain. Germline CDR1 SGHTA, CDR2 FQGNSA. The ends were cut back, 0 bases at V and 7 bases at J, with 10 bases in the middle. CDR3 length: 14 amino acids. The CDR3 nucleotides read TGTGCCAGCAGCTTAGCATTAGATTTCCAGCCCCAGCATTTT. It translates to CASSLALDFQPQHF. The full variable domain, in which reference TRBV7-2 and TRBJ1-5 provide the parts outside the CDR3, is GAGVSQSPSNKVTEKGKDVELRCDPISGHTALYWYRQSLGQGLEFLIYFQGNSAPDKSGLPSDRFSAERTGGSVSTLTIQRTQQEDSAVYLCASSLALDFQPQHFGDGTRLSIL.

This clonotype was detected many times. V gene TRBV4-1 combines with J gene TRBJ2-7; possibly TRBD1 for D (6 bases). CDR1 MGHRA and CDR2 YSYEKL come from the germline V gene. The CDR3 runs to 17 residues. Trimming took 1 base from V and 2 from J, leaving 18 bases between them. The chain's CDR3 is CASSQGLRQAFPYEQYF. The DNA for the CDR3 is TGCGCCAGCAGCCAAGGATTACGACAGGCGTTCCCCTACGAGCAGTACTTC.

The CDR3 region is CSVTERLNTEAFF. Written as DNA, the CDR3 is TGCAGCGTAACGGAGAGATTGAACACTGAAGCTTTCTTT. The chain links TRBV29-1 to TRBJ1-1, with D uncertain. Trimming took off 6 bases at V and 0 bases at J, with 11 bases between the two ends. The CDR3 has 13 residues. CDR1 SQVTM and CDR2 ANQGSEA come from the germline V gene.

This chain links TRBV20-1 with TRBJ2-1, with 16 bases matching TRBD2. Trimming removed 1 base from V and 7 bases from J; junction bases left unmatched: 4. The CDR3 runs 16 residues. CDR1 is DFQATT and CDR2 is SNEGSKA in the germline V gene (reference sequence). The CDR3 loop reads CSARVPGLAGGNEQFF. CDR3 in DNA: TGCAGTGCTAGAGTGCCGGGACTAGCGGGAGGGAATGAGCAGTTCTTC.

As concerns this clonotype: Compared with germline, one end of the junction differs, possibly owing to a read error. This sequence joins TRBV12-3 or TRBV12-4 and TRBJ2-2; D is uncertain. The CDR3 runs to 12 residues. CDR3 region: CASSLNSPRARF. The DNA of the CDR3 is TGTGCCAGCAGTTTAAACTCTCCTAGGGCGAGGTTT.

In this sample, this clonotype turned up a few times. The chain links TRBV11-2 to TRBJ2-5; 7 bases line up with TRBD1. The CDR3 runs 15 residues. J lost 5 bases, V lost 2 bases, and 8 bases had no gene match. Germline V lookup: CDR1 SGHAT, CDR2 FQNNGV. The CDR3 reads CASSLRQGVVETQYF. The CDR3 region has the DNA TGTGCCAGCAGCTTACGACAGGGCGTAGTTGAGACCCAGTACTTC.

This clonotype was found a few times. The chain carries TRBV20-1 and TRBJ2-1, with TRBD2 matching 13 bases. V was clipped by 5 bases and J by 3 bases; unmatched bases: 7. Germline V gene lookup returns CDR1 DFQATT and CDR2 SNEGSKA (reference sequence). This CDR3 spans 16 amino acids. The CDR3 nucleotides are TGCAGTGCTTTTGGACTAGCGGGAGCAGGCTACAATGAGCAGTTCTTC. Protein sequence: CSAFGLAGAGYNEQFF.

As to this clonotype: Relative to the germline gene, one junction end is altered; a read error may explain this. The J gene is TRBJ2-3, the V gene TRBV12-3 or TRBV12-4, with TRBD2 identical over 8 bases. There are 15 residues in the CDR3. The CDR3 bases are TGTGCCAGCAGTTTACGTAGCGGGGATACAGATACGCGGTATTTT. Amino acids: CASSLRSGDTDTRYF.

The chain uses TRBV28 and TRBJ1-4; D uncertain. CDR3 length: 13 residues. V was clipped by 6 bases and J by 8 bases, with 13 bases between them. CDR1 is MDHEN and CDR2 is SYDVKM in the germline V gene. CDR3 in amino acids: CASRRGRGEKLFF. Here the CDR3 DNA reads TGTGCCAGCAGACGAGGGCGGGGAGAAAAACTGTTTTTT.